The entry below describes one T cell receptor beta chain. What it binds is unknown. Produced via immunoSEQ multiplex PCR; TCRdb's table is partial and in-frame only. The sample yields 250,000 to 350,000 clones, 65% to 85% seen once. This sample was included in a study of cytotoxic CD8 clonotypes in ibrutinib-treated CLL. Across the whole study: The cohort had 11 relapsed/refractory and around 14 treatment-naive patients, around 18 IGHV unmutated. Whole-study findings and limits: Sustained-remission patients were sampled at different times than progressing patients were.

V gave up 6 bases and J gave up 2 bases, with 16 bases separating them. This CDR3 has 16 residues. Per germline, CDR1 MDHEN and CDR2 SYDVKM. Specimen: PBMCs, collected at disease progression, from a patient treated with ibrutinib. The chain is built from TRBV28 and TRBJ2-2, with D perhaps TRBD2 (6 bases). The sequence derives from a human donor with chronic lymphocytic leukemia. CDR3 loop: CASSLGGLFNTGELFF. For the CDR3, the DNA is TGTGCCAGCAGCCTGGGGGGACTTTTTAACACCGGGGAGCTGTTTTTT.